The 5 T cell receptor beta chains given below trace back to one sample, sequenced in a study of blood T cell repertoires in COVID-19. Method: immunoSEQ multiplex PCR; TCRdb's copy keeps in-frame clones and lacks some. Of some 250,000 clones listed, around 86% are singletons. Input material: peripheral blood. These receptors came from a young woman who had recovered from COVID-19.

In this sample, this clone turned up a few times. The same CDR3 also results from other DNA sequences found in this sample. The chain combines TRBV20-1 with TRBJ1-5; tentatively, D is TRBD1 (6 bases). There are 13 residues in the CDR3. Trimming left V 3 bases short and J 2 bases short, with 8 bases between. In germline, CDR1 is DFQATT, CDR2 SNEGSKA (reference sequence). The CDR3 coding sequence is TGCAGTGCTAGTCCAGGGGGCAATCAGCCCCAGCATTTT. This codes for CSASPGGNQPQHF.

This clone occurred a few times. The V and J genes are TRBV7-8 and TRBJ2-2, with 14 bases aligning to TRBD2. Germline trimming cut 5 bases from V and 8 bases from J; bases unmatched to any gene: 10. This CDR3 comprises 17 residues. CDR1 is SGHVS and CDR2 is FQNEAQ in the germline V gene. The DNA of the CDR3 is TGTGCCAGCAGCCTGGGACTAGCGGGGGCTGAAAGGGGGGAGCTGTTTTTT. Amino acid sequence: CASSLGLAGAERGELFF.

This clone has a single count. The chain has TRBV6-1 and TRBJ2-7, with D possibly matching TRBD1 (5 bases). V lost 2 bases, J lost 6 bases, and 11 bases lay in between. This CDR3 contains 13 residues. Germline V lookup: CDR1 MNHNS, CDR2 SASEGT. CDR3 DNA: TGTGCCAGCAGTGAATTTAGCAGGGCCGAGCAGTACTTC. Translation: CASSEFSRAEQYF.

This chain links TRBV29-1 with TRBJ2-1; 10 positions match TRBD1. V lost 0 bases, J lost 5 bases, and 7 bases stayed unmatched. This CDR3 comprises 16 residues. From germline, CDR1 is SQVTM and CDR2 ANQGSEA. The CDR3 reads CSVEDPGQGEDNEQFF. CDR3 DNA: TGCAGCGTTGAAGACCCTGGACAGGGGGAAGACAATGAGCAGTTCTTC.

J is TRBJ1-5 and V is TRBV2; D is undetermined. Trimming removed 2 bases at V and 2 bases at J, with 7 bases between. Germline CDR1 SNHLY, CDR2 FYNNEI. CDR3 length: 14 amino acids. The CDR3 DNA is TGTGCCAGCAGTGAAAGGGAGCGCAATCAGCCCCAGCATTTT. Amino acid sequence: CASSERERNQPQHF.